The following is a TCR beta chain sequence with its context. Antigen specificity is unknown. The CDR3 carries no conserved terminal phenylalanine or tryptophan, so it likely arises from a read error. The record originates from a study of metastatic and nonmetastatic thyroid tumors. Across the study: Comparative analysis of repertoires was undertaken across blood and tumor or nodule tissue obtained from malignant and benign thyroid patients.

CDR3 length: 13 residues. Per the germline V gene, CDR1 is WNHNN and CDR2 is SYGVQD (reference sequence). Trimming left V 4 bases short and J 4 bases short, with 8 bases between. Findings and limits, study-wide: Malignant thyroid tumors reportedly exceeded benign nodules significantly in TCR beta diversity, with the difference appearing in blood and tumor.

Patients underwent thyroid surgery, and none had received any treatment before it. Per the authors' pipeline: Construction of a distant-metastasis classifier for papillary thyroid cancer relied on CDR3 differences across clinicopathological groups. TCRdb re-called the PCR reads via MiXCR. The authors' filters were not applied to this entry. The sample includes about 13,000 clones, around 35% seen only once; the top ten take 10% to 15%. The sequence derives from a male donor with papillary thyroid cancer or a benign thyroid nodule (not recorded which). Some clones in this sample may be carry-over from other donors' samples. The rearrangement joins TRBV10-1 to TRBJ2-1; no reliable D call. Sequenced input: tumor tissue. The CDR3 region is CASSGWPYNEQFL. The CDR3 DNA reads TGCGCCAGCAGTGGATGGCCTTACAATGAGCAGTTCTTA.